This note documents a single TCR beta chain sequence. Other DNA sequences in this specimen translate into the identical CDR3. The sample is drawn from a study of shared clonotypes between healthy human individuals. Study-wide context: A donor's plate count was three for CD4 naive and three for CD4 memory; CD8 naive had two and CD8 memory one.

CD45RA-negative memory and CD45RA+ naive subsets were split from the CD4+ cells. Germline lookup yields CDR1 ENHRY and CDR2 SYGVKD. Germline trimming cut 6 bases from V and 0 bases from J; bases unmatched to any gene: 5. This CDR3 is built from 14 residues. Template for every sorted-subset replicate PCR totaled approximately 0.2 ug DNA, tens of thousands of T cell genomes. Under the authors' procedure: There were no quality scores in the junction-only immunoSEQ sequences, so filtering differed. Repertoires were generated with immunoSEQ multiplex PCR, while TCRdb's copy carries only in-frame clones and drops some. The D gene and trimming were derived from the DNA, and the V and J assignments and clone size from that table. Of millions of clones in the sample, more than 80% were seen once.

This rearrangement joins TRBV10-3 to TRBJ2-7, with 7 nucleotides matching TRBD1. The sequence came from a man younger than 35 in good health. The sequenced sample consisted of naive CD4+ T cells sorted from blood. Subset defined: CD45RA+ positively selected. CDR3 bases: TGTGCCATCAGAGGGGGCGTAAGCTCCTACGAGCAGTACTTC. This codes for CAIRGGVSSYEQYF.